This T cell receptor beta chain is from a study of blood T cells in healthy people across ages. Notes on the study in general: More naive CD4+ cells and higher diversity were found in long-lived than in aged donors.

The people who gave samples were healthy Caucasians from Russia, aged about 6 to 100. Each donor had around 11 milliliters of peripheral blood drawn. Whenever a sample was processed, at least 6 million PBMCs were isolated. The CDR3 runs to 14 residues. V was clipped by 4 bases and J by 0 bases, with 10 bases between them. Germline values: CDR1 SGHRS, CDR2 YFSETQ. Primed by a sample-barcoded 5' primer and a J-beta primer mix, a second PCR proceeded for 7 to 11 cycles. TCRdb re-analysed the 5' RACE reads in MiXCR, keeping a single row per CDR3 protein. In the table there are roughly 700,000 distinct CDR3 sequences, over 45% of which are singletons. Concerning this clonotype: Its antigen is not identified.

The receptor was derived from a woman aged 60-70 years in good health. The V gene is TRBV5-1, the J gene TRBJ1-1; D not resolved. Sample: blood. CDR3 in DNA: TGCGCCAGCAGCCTGGACGCGATGAACACTGAAGCTTTCTTT. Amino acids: CASSLDAMNTEAFF.